The source of this T cell receptor beta chain is a study of cytomegalovirus exposure and HLA in healthy donors. Donors likely had unrecorded immune exposures despite being nominally healthy when sampled. The PCR contained 60 Vbeta and 13 Jbeta primers. Per the study methods: Unique TCR beta chains numbered 80 million to 95 million in a later analysis, with around 10 million shared. Some clones are missing from TCRdb's copy, which holds only in-frame ones; the method was immunoSEQ multiplex PCR. The DNA gave D and trimming, while V, J and clone size come from that table. Of some 120,000 clones in the sample, approximately 72% were seen once. A word on this clone: Its target is not known. At one end, the junction sequence differs from germline, possibly due to a read error.

Study results and caveats: In a later analysis, TCR beta V- and J-gene trimming showed a link to a missense DCLRE1C variant.

This CDR3 is 13 amino acids long. In germline, CDR1 is LNHDA, CDR2 SQIVND (reference sequence). Input material: PBMCs. The gene calls are TRBV19 and TRBJ1-5; tentatively, D is TRBD1 (6 bases). This clonotype was sampled from a woman in her forties or fifties in good health and CMV-seropositive. The CDR3 here is CASSPTGNRPQHF. CDR3 in DNA: TGTGCCAGTAGTCCCACAGGGAATCGGCCCCAGCATTTT.